Listed below are T cell receptor beta chains from one sample, sequenced in a study of blood T cell repertoires in COVID-19. Profiled with immunoSEQ multiplex PCR; TCRdb holds only in-frame clones, not every one. The sample yields about 470,000 clones, roughly nine tenths seen once. The sequenced material came from PBMCs or T cells enriched from blood (not recorded which). These receptors originate from a woman between 18 and 29 years old who had recovered from COVID-19. The CDR3 runs from the conserved cysteine through the conserved F or W. The D gene is left open where the match is weak. Rows give clone size only sometimes, using once, few, many, or a class for an expanded clone.

abundance	v_gene	d_gene	j_gene	CDR3aa	CDR3nt
NA	TRBV28	NA	TRBJ1-2	CASAIINYGYTF	TGTGCCAGCGCGATAATAAACTATGGCTACACCTTC
NA	TRBV5-1	NA	TRBJ1-6	CASSAHREVYNSPLHF	TGCGCCAGCAGCGCCCACAGAGAAGTCTATAATTCACCCCTCCACTTT
NA	TRBV7-9	NA	TRBJ1-4	CASSLVTEKLFF	TGTGCCAGCAGCTTAGTCACAGAAAAACTGTTTTTT
NA	TRBV5-6	TRBD1	TRBJ2-7	CASSWVTGDAEQYF	TGTGCCAGCAGCTGGGTGACAGGGGACGCCGAGCAGTACTTC
many	TRBV6-5	NA	TRBJ1-1	CASSSQQGYTEAFF	TGTGCCAGCAGTTCACAACAGGGCTACACTGAAGCTTTCTTT
NA	TRBV14	NA	TRBJ2-5	CASSQDGSYRETQYF	TGTGCCAGCAGCCAAGATGGGAGTTACCGAGAGACCCAGTACTTC
NA	TRBV15	NA	TRBJ1-1	CATSSRTDAEAFF	TGTGCCACCAGCAGTCGGACAGACGCTGAAGCTTTCTTT
few	TRBV20-1	NA	TRBJ1-2	CSASGQGRGYTF	TGCAGTGCTAGTGGGCAGGGGCGCGGCTACACCTTC
NA	TRBV30	TRBD1	TRBJ1-4	CAWSDPGQDISEKLFF	TGTGCCTGGAGTGATCCGGGACAGGATATAAGTGAAAAACTGTTTTTT
NA	TRBV27	TRBD2	TRBJ2-1	CASSSLGAGGPGYNEQFF	TGTGCCAGCAGTTCTCTCGGAGCGGGGGGGCCTGGGTACAATGAGCAGTTCTTC
NA	TRBV6-1	NA	TRBJ1-5	CASSDYGRGSRNQPQHF	TGTGCCAGCAGTGATTATGGTCGCGGCAGTCGTAATCAGCCCCAGCATTTT
NA	TRBV30	TRBD1	TRBJ1-2	CAWSVQGGGYTF	TGTGCCTGGAGTGTACAGGGGGGTGGCTACACCTTC
NA	TRBV28	TRBD2	TRBJ2-1	CASSFELAGNEQFF	TGTGCCAGCAGTTTCGAACTAGCGGGGAACGAGCAGTTCTTC
NA	TRBV30	NA	TRBJ2-3	CAWSVVDMRTDTQYF	TGTGCCTGGAGTGTAGTTGACATGAGAACAGATACGCAGTATTTT
NA	TRBV19	NA	TRBJ1-1	CASKGVGEAFF	TGTGCCAGTAAAGGGGTCGGTGAAGCTTTCTTT
NA	TRBV4-1	TRBD2	TRBJ2-3	CASSQEYRGGADTQYF	TGCGCCAGCAGCCAAGAGTATCGCGGGGGGGCAGATACGCAGTATTTT
NA	TRBV5-1	NA	TRBJ2-2	CASSPRGYDGELFF	TGCGCCAGCAGCCCCCGGGGATATGACGGGGAGCTGTTTTTT